One and the same sample provided the 15 T cell receptor beta chains below, sequenced in a study of shared clonotypes between healthy human individuals. Some clones are missing from TCRdb's copy, which holds only in-frame ones; the method was immunoSEQ multiplex PCR. The data contain around 940,000 clones, approximately 76% of them singletons. Input material: memory CD4+ T cells sorted from blood. The subset here: CD45RA-negative fraction. These receptors were obtained from a man aged 18 to 30 in good health.

This clone was seen repeatedly, ten times or more. The chain links TRBV6-1 to TRBJ1-1; 9 bases are shared with TRBD1. The CDR3 has 15 residues. J gave up 9 bases and V 3 bases, and 11 bases lay outside the gene matches. CDR1 is MNHNS, CDR2 SASEGT, per germline. CDR3 nucleotides: TGTGCCAGCAGTGATATCGGGACAGGGATACATAAAGCTTTCTTT. Translation gives CASSDIGTGIHKAFF.

This clone came up a few times. The chain uses TRBV30 and TRBJ1-2; D not certain. Trimming cost V 0 bases and J 6 bases, with 11 bases left between them. This CDR3 is 13 amino acids long. CDR1 and CDR2 from the germline V gene are GTSNPN and SVGIG (reference sequence). The CDR3 region has the DNA TGTGCCTGGAGTGTACTTACGGTTGATGGCTACACCTTC. Protein: CAWSVLTVDGYTF.

The rearrangement joins TRBV19 to TRBJ1-3, with 7 bases identical to TRBD1. The CDR3 runs to 15 residues. V gave up 7 bases and J gave up 1 base; unmatched junction bases: 7. The germline V gene has CDR1 LNHDA and CDR2 SQIVND (reference sequence). This CDR3 reads CASNQQGSSGNTIYF. The CDR3 DNA follows: TGTGCCAGTAACCAACAGGGGTCTTCTGGAAACACCATATATTTT.

The chain joins TRBV30 to TRBJ2-7, with 10 bases lining up with TRBD2. The germline gives CDR1 GTSNPN, CDR2 SVGIG (reference sequence). This CDR3 contains 15 residues. Germline trimming cut 3 bases from V and 4 bases from J; bases unmatched to any gene: 9. CDR3 in amino acids: CAWRASGGFLYEQYF. The CDR3 DNA is TGTGCCTGGAGGGCTAGCGGGGGATTCTTATACGAGCAGTACTTC.

A few counts support this clone. The chain carries TRBV1 and TRBJ2-1. TRBV1 is described as a pseudogene. The CDR3 is 15 amino acids. CDR3 nucleotide sequence: TGCCATCACATTCGACGAGGGGTGAGTCCCAATGAGCAGTTCTTC. This translates into CHHIRRGVSPNEQFF.

The rearrangement links TRBV23-1 to TRBJ2-2; the match to TRBD1 covers 7 bases. Being an ORF, TRBV23-1 has a function that is uncertain. This CDR3 region has 17 residues. V lost 4 bases, J lost 6 bases, and 14 bases stayed unmatched. This chain's CDR3 is CASSPGDRRGKAGELFF. In DNA, the CDR3 is TGCGCCAGCAGTCCAGGGGACCGCAGGGGGAAGGCCGGGGAGCTGTTTTTT.

To note about this clone: Other DNA sequences from this sample encode an identical CDR3 as well. The rearrangement links TRBV30 to TRBJ1-2; unclear D gene. Trimming took off 1 base at V and 3 bases at J, with 6 bases between the two ends. Looked up from germline, CDR1 is GTSNPN and CDR2 is SVGIG (reference sequence). CDR3 length equals 12 residues. The CDR3 protein is CAWSERDYGYTF. The CDR3 nucleotides read TGTGCCTGGAGTGAGAGGGACTATGGCTACACCTTC.

V is TRBV2 and J is TRBJ2-6, with 7 bases aligning to TRBD1. V trimming: 5 bases; J trimming: 2 bases; junction bases outside the gene matches: 3. Per germline, CDR1 SNHLY and CDR2 FYNNEI. The CDR3 is 15 residues long. CDR3 nucleotides: TGTGCCAGCAGTCAACAGGGGCCTGGGGCCAACGTCCTGACTTTC. Protein product: CASSQQGPGANVLTF.

About this clone itself: In the same sample, other DNA sequences code for this CDR3. The CDR3 DNA reads TGTGCCAGCAGTTTAACGACAGGAACTAACTATGGCTACACCTTC. The encoded protein is CASSLTTGTNYGYTF. The chain joins TRBV27 to TRBJ1-2; TRBD1 might be the D (6 bases). The CDR3 contains 15 residues. Trimming took off 2 bases at V and 0 bases at J, with 10 bases between the two ends. Looked up from germline, CDR1 is MNHEY and CDR2 is SMNVEV (reference sequence).

The V call is TRBV10-3, the J call TRBJ1-1; D not resolved. The CDR3 contains 18 residues. Germline CDR1 ENHRY, CDR2 SYGVKD. V was pared by 0 bases and J by 4 bases, with 21 bases between. CDR3 bases: TGTGCCATCAGTGAGTCGCCCTTTTCCACGGATTCGACCACTGAAGCTTTCTTT. Protein product: CAISESPFSTDSTTEAFF.

The V call is TRBV19, the J call TRBJ2-7, with D possibly matching TRBD2 (5 bases). The germline V gene has CDR1 LNHDA and CDR2 SQIVND (reference sequence). This CDR3 contains 14 residues. V shed 1 base and J shed 4 bases, with 11 bases lying between them. CDR3 loop: CASSIGGGGYEQYF. The CDR3 DNA reads as TGTGCCAGTAGTATAGGTGGCGGAGGATACGAGCAGTACTTC. Drawing the rest from reference TRBV19 and TRBJ2-7, the complete variable domain is DGGITQSPKYLFRKEGQNVTLSCEQNLNHDAMYWYRQDPGQGLRLIYYSQIVNDFQKGDIAEGYSVSREKKESFPLTVTSAQKNPTAFYLCASSIGGGGYEQYFGPGTRLTVT.

The V and J genes are TRBV6-6 and TRBJ1-2; a possible D gene is TRBD1 (6 bases). The ends were cut back, 4 bases at V and 4 bases at J, with 19 bases in the middle. This CDR3 region has 16 residues. Germline CDR1 and CDR2: MNHNY and SVGAGI (reference sequence). CDR3 nucleotide sequence: TGTGCCAGCAGTTTTAGTCGGGAGCAAGGGGGCTATGGCTACACCTTC. Translation gives CASSFSREQGGYGYTF.

The count of this clone is one. The chain has TRBV28 and TRBJ1-6; D is perhaps TRBD1 (5 bases). Per germline, CDR1 MDHEN and CDR2 SYDVKM. This CDR3 is built from 15 residues. V lost 6 bases and J lost 6, with 15 bases in between. DNA of the CDR3: TGTGCCAGCAGGATGGGGGGTCCTCGTAATTCACCCCTCCACTTT. Translated: CASRMGGPRNSPLHF.

CDR3 amino acids: CASSPFSQQTQYF. Written as DNA, the CDR3 is TGTGCCAGCAGCCCTTTTAGCCAGCAAACGCAGTATTTT. V is TRBV7-3 and J is TRBJ2-3, with unresolved D. CDR1 is SGHTA and CDR2 is FQGTGA in the germline V gene. Trimming removed 5 bases from V and 9 bases from J, with 15 bases in between. This CDR3 is 13 amino acids long.

The rearrangement links TRBV10-3 to TRBJ1-2, with 7 bases that match TRBD1. Germline V gene lookup returns CDR1 ENHRY and CDR2 SYGVKD. The V segment lost 6 bases and the J segment 5 bases; nucleotides outside the gene matches: 6. The CDR3 length is 13 residues. The CDR3 DNA follows: TGTGCCATCAGCCCGGGACAGCAATATGGCTACACCTTC. Translation gives CAISPGQQYGYTF.